The source of this T cell receptor (beta chain) is a study of blood T cell repertoires in COVID-19 (dated by TCRdb to 2020 to 2021). Study-level background: Samples covering the acute and convalescent phases of COVID-19 were provided by collaborators in the United States, Italy and Spain. The material from the prospective study consisted of cDNA or gDNA derived from T cells, B-cell-depleted T cells, or PBMCs. Subjects who had been exposed to COVID-19, were actively infected with it, or had recovered from it provided the deeply sampled blood TCRbeta repertoires that made up the dataset. A freely available public database, intended as a resource for researchers studying the immune response to SARS-CoV-2, is where the repertoires were released. The samples were drawn from two sources: the first 160 participants of the ongoing ImmuneRACE study, and fewer than 1,500 subjects contributed by 6 global collaborators. Sample metadata almost always included a de-identified subject ID, COVID-19 status, age in years and sex. Where available, HLA class I and class II types were taken from metadata supplied by the sample provider and were not determined by assay-based typing.

Collaborating institutions collected whole blood in K2EDTA tubes following their own protocols. For TCRbeta analysis, collaborator samples were shipped as frozen whole blood, as isolated PBMCs, or as DNA extracted from either sample type. The immunoSEQ Assay, a bias-controlled multiplex PCR, was used to amplify TCRbeta CDR3 regions from genomic DNA. The original methods were these. The number of nucleated cells in each sample was estimated from the amplification of reference gene primers within the assay. To quantify the absolute abundance of each unique TCRbeta CDR3 rearrangement, sequence reads were collapsed and filtered. For each sample, productive Simpson clonality was calculated by taking the square root of Simpson's diversity index across productive rearrangements. The table comes from immuneACCESS by way of TCRdb, which keeps in-frame sequences with V and J called. Part of the clones is missing from these tables; in studies checked, under half for an unresolved V gene and the rest for unknown reasons. V, J and clone size were drawn from that table, and D and trimming were deduced from the DNA. The sample contains 90,000 to 100,000 clones, 84% of them found a single time. The leading ten clones occupy around 2% of the sample.

Of note for this clone: Its target antigen remains unknown. Nothing much larger sits one base from this clone, and base qualities are not available. Other nucleotide sequences in the sample specify the same CDR3.

On the study overall, not on this receptor specifically: Clinical and demographic metadata were provided uncurated, with the amount varying by source and participant.

Counted from cysteine to phenylalanine, this CDR3 has 13 amino acids. Just the 39-base CDR3 DNA is kept, in frame starting at base 1. The germline V gene encodes CDR1 MDHEN and CDR2 SYDVKM. The trim is 3 bases for V and 3 bases for J, with a gap of 8 bases between the germline ends. Source material: peripheral blood. This chain joins TRBV28 to TRBJ1-2, and perhaps TRBD1 as D gene, on 5 matching bases. The TCR was taken from a man between 65 and 79 years old with active or convalescent COVID-19. The CDR3 protein: CASSLGQHYGYTF. The bases read TGTGCCAGCAGTTTGGGGCAGCACTATGGCTACACCTTC.